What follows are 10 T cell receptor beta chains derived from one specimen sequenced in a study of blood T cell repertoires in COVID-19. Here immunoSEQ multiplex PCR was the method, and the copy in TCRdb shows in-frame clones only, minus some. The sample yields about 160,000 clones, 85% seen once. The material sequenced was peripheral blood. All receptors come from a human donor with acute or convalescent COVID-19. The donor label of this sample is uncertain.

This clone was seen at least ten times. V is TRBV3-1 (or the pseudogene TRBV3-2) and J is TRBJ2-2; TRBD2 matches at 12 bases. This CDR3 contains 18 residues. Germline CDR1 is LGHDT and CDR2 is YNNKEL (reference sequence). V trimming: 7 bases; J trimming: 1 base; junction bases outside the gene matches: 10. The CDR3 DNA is TGTGCCAGCACTCGGGCTAGCGGGGGGGCTCGGAACACCGGGGAGCTGTTTTTT. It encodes CASTRASGGARNTGELFF.

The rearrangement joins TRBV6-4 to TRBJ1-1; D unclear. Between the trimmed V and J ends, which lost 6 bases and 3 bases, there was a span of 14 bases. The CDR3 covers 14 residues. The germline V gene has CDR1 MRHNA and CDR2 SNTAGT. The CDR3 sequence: CASRAYPGDTEAFF. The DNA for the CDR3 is TGTGCCAGCAGAGCATACCCCGGGGACACTGAAGCTTTCTTT.

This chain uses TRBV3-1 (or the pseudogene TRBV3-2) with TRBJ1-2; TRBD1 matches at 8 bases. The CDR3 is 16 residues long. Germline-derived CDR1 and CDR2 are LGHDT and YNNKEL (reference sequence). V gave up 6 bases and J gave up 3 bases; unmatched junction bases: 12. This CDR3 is CASRRNHGQGDYGYTF. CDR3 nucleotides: TGTGCCAGCAGGCGAAATCATGGACAGGGAGACTATGGCTACACCTTC.

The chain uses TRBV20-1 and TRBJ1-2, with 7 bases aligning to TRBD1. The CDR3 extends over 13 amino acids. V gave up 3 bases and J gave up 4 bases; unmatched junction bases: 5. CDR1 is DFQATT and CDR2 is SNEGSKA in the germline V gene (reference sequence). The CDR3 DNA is TGCAGTGCTAGTCCCGGGACAGCCTATGGCTACACCTTC. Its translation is CSASPGTAYGYTF.

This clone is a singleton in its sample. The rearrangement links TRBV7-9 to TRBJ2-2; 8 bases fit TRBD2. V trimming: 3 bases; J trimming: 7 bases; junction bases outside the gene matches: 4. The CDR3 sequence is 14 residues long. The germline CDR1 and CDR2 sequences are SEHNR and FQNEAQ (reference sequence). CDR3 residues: CASSLLAGIGELFF. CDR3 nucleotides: TGTGCCAGCAGCTTGTTAGCGGGGATCGGGGAGCTGTTTTTT.

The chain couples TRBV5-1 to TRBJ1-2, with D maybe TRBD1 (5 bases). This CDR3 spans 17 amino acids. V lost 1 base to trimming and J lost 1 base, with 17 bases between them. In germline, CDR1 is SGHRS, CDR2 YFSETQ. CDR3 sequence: CASSLQGNARDNYGYTF. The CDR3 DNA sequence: TGCGCCAGCAGCTTGCAGGGCAATGCTAGGGATAACTATGGCTACACCTTC.

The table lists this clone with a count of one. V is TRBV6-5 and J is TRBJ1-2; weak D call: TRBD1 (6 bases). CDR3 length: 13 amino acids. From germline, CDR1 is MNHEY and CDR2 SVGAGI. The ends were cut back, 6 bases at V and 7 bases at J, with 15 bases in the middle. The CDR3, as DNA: TGTGCCAGCAGGCCCAGGGGTGGGGCTGGCTACACCTTC. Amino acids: CASRPRGGAGYTF.

In nucleotides, the CDR3 is TGTGCCAGCAGACCCGCAGGGCCCTATGGCTACACCTTC. It translates to CASRPAGPYGYTF. The gene calls are TRBV12-3 or TRBV12-4 and TRBJ1-2; perhaps TRBD1 as D (5 bases). The V end lost 6 bases, the J end lost 4 bases, and 12 bases lay between the germline ends. The CDR3 totals 13 residues.

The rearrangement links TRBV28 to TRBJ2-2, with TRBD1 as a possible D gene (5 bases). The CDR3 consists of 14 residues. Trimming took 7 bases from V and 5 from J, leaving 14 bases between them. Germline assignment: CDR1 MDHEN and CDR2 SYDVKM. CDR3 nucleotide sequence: TGTGCCAGCAACATCATAGGGGTGACCGGGGAGCTGTTTTTT. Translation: CASNIIGVTGELFF.

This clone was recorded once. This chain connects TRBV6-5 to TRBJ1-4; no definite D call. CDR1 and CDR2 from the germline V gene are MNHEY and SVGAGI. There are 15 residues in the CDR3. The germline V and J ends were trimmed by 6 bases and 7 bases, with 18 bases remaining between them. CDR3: CASSRRMAAAEKLFF. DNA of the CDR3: TGTGCCAGCAGCCGCCGAATGGCGGCGGCTGAAAAACTGTTTTTT.